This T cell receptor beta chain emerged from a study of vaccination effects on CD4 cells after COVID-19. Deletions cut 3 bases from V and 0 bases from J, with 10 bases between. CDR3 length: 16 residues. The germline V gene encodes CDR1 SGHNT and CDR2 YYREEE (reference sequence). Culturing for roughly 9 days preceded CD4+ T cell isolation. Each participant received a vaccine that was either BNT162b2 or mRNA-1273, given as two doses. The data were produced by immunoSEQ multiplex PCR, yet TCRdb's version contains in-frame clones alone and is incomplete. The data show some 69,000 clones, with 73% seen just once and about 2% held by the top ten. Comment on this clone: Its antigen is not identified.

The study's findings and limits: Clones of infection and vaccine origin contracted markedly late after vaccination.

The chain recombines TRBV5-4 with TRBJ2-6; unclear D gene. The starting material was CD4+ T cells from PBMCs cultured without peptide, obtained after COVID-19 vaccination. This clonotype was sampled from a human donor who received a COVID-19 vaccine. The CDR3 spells CASSSATTSGANVLTF. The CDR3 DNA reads TGTGCCAGCAGCTCCGCTACTACCTCTGGGGCCAACGTCCTGACTTTC.